The 30 T cell receptor beta chains presented below share a single source sample, sequenced in a study of T-cell memory formation after mild COVID-19. One entry per CDR3 protein, called by TCRdb with MiXCR from the 5' RACE reads. This sample has under 450,000 distinct CDR3 sequences; under 15% occur once, and the top ten carry less than 25%. The specimen sequenced was PBMCs or a T cell subset sorted from them (not recorded which). The receptors were sampled from a man aged 18 to 30 who had mild COVID-19 (a few samples of this study predate the infection). Cell type and time point are not known.

A few counts support this clonotype. The chain links TRBV5-1 to TRBJ2-3; D is ambiguous. CDR1 is SGHRS, CDR2 YFSETQ, per germline. The ends were cut back, 4 bases at V and 1 base at J, with 16 bases in the middle. The CDR3 runs 16 residues. CDR3 in DNA: TGCGCCAGCAGCCAATTCGCGAGTAGGGGCACAGATACGCAGTATTTT. Amino acid sequence: CASSQFASRGTDTQYF.

This clonotype was observed a handful of times. The chain employs TRBV20-1 and TRBJ1-1; D may be TRBD1 (5 bases). The CDR3 totals 14 residues. Per the germline V gene, CDR1 is DFQATT and CDR2 is SNEGSKA (reference sequence). Trimming removed 0 bases from V and 1 base from J, with 9 bases in between. CDR3 amino acids: CSAREQGRNTEAFF. CDR3 nucleotide sequence: TGCAGTGCTAGAGAGCAGGGTCGGAACACTGAAGCTTTCTTT.

A few counts support this clonotype. The chain couples TRBV27 to TRBJ2-7, with TRBD2 matching over 7 bases. V shed 7 bases and J 2 bases; nucleotides not matched to a gene: 14. The CDR3 is made up of 16 amino acids. Germline V gives CDR1 MNHEY, CDR2 SMNVEV (reference sequence). The CDR3 is CASKSWGGEFPYEQYV. The CDR3 region has the DNA TGTGCCAGCAAATCTTGGGGGGGGGAATTCCCCTACGAGCAGTACGTC.

This chain connects TRBV6-2 or TRBV6-3 to TRBJ2-3; TRBD1 matches at 7 bases. V was pared by 6 bases and J by 0 bases, with 3 bases of the junction left unmatched. The CDR3 runs 14 residues. Germline values: CDR1 MNHEY, CDR2 SVGEGT. The CDR3 reads CASRKTGSTDTQYF. The CDR3 DNA follows: TGTGCCAGCAGAAAGACAGGGAGCACAGATACGCAGTATTTT.

The V gene is TRBV5-1, the J gene TRBJ1-6; D is unresolved. Germline CDR1 and CDR2: SGHRS and YFSETQ. Trimming removed 4 bases at V and 7 bases at J, with 18 bases between. This CDR3 region has 16 residues. CDR3 loop: CASSPRSSKGNSPLHF. In DNA, the CDR3 is TGCGCCAGCAGCCCCCGGTCCTCGAAAGGGAATTCACCCCTCCACTTT. The whole variable domain, filled in from reference TRBV5-1 and TRBJ1-6, reads KAGVTQTPRYLIKTRGQQVTLSCSPISGHRSVSWYQQTPGQGLQFLFEYFSETQRNKGNFPGRFSGRQFSNSRSEMNVSTLELGDSALYLCASSPRSSKGNSPLHFGNGTRLTVT.

The chain combines TRBV25-1 with TRBJ2-3, with D perhaps given as TRBD1 or TRBD2 (5 bases each). Germline V gene lookup returns CDR1 MGHDK and CDR2 SYGVNS. Trimming removed 8 bases from V and 5 bases from J, with 20 bases in between. The CDR3 covers 15 residues. The CDR3 loop is CASYAGTPAVDTQYF. The CDR3 DNA sequence: TGTGCCAGCTACGCCGGGACCCCGGCGGTAGATACGCAGTATTTT.

This clonotype was found a few times. J is TRBJ2-7 and V is TRBV20-1; unclear D gene. This CDR3 comprises 14 residues. Germline assignment: CDR1 DFQATT and CDR2 SNEGSKA (reference sequence). With 0 bases removed from V and 3 bases from J, the gap between germline ends came to 12 bases. The DNA of the CDR3 is TGCAGTGCTAGAGATCACGGCAAATTCTACGAGCAGTACTTC. It codes for CSARDHGKFYEQYF.

This clonotype was observed many times. The chain has TRBV7-3 and TRBJ2-3; TRBD2 agrees at 8 bases. The CDR3 sequence is 16 residues long. V shed 0 bases, J shed 4 bases, and the junction held 6 bases outside the gene matches. Germline CDR1 is SGHTA and CDR2 is FQGTGA. The CDR3 bases are TGTGCCAGCAGCTTAACGGGCGGACTAGCTGCAGATACGCAGTATTTT. Its translation is CASSLTGGLAADTQYF.

The DNA of the CDR3 is TGTGCCAGCAGTTACCAAACGGCGAACACTGAAGCTTTCTTT. This gives the protein CASSYQTANTEAFF. The rearrangement uses TRBV6-2 or TRBV6-3 and TRBJ1-1, with D uncertain. The V end lost 2 bases, the J end lost 1 base, and 8 bases lay between the germline ends. CDR3 length: 14 residues. CDR1 and CDR2 from the germline V gene are MNHEY and SVGEGT.

In this sample, this clonotype turned up a few times. This chain links TRBV9 with TRBJ1-4; 7 positions match TRBD1. The junction had 9 bases not matched to a gene; V was cut back by 3 bases and J by 7 bases. The germline V gene encodes CDR1 SGDLS and CDR2 YYNGEE. The CDR3 extends over 15 amino acids. The DNA for the CDR3 is TGTGCCAGCAGCGAGACGACAGGGTGGCGTGAAAAACTGTTTTTT. Residues: CASSETTGWREKLFF.

The rearrangement joins TRBV4-3 to TRBJ2-3; 10 bases agree with TRBD1. The CDR3 has 16 residues. After removal of 0 bases from V and 4 bases from J, the junction contained 4 bases not matched to a gene. Germline V CDR1 and CDR2: LGHNA, YSLEER. CDR3: CASSQEGGQGADTQYF. In nucleotides, the CDR3 is TGCGCCAGCAGCCAAGAGGGAGGACAGGGGGCAGATACGCAGTATTTT.

In this sample, this clonotype turned up many times. This chain joins TRBV28 and TRBJ2-6; weak D call: TRBD2 (5 bases). CDR3 size: 18 residues. Germline assignment: CDR1 MDHEN and CDR2 SYDVKM. Trimming took off 5 bases at V and 0 bases at J, with 17 bases between the two ends. CDR3 coding DNA: TGTGCCAGCAGTGTGCGGGTCCACCGCTTCTCTGGGGCCAACGTCCTGACTTTC. Translation: CASSVRVHRFSGANVLTF.

This clonotype was seen at least ten times. The chain is built from TRBV5-1 and TRBJ2-1; D tentatively reads TRBD1 or TRBD2 (5 bases each). CDR1 is SGHRS and CDR2 is YFSETQ in the germline V gene. The CDR3 spans 14 residues. The V end was cut by 4 bases, the J end by 6 bases, with 14 bases between. CDR3 loop: CASSPGTPTNEQFF. The CDR3 coding sequence is TGCGCCAGCAGCCCTGGGACCCCTACCAATGAGCAGTTCTTC.

This clonotype has only one observation. This sequence joins TRBV6-5 and TRBJ1-2; TRBD1 might be the D (6 bases). Germline loops: CDR1 MNHEY, CDR2 SVGAGI. Trimming shortened V by 0 bases and J by 9 bases, and 17 bases separated the two germline ends. CDR3 length equals 15 residues. Here the CDR3 reads CASSYSLRGWDSYTF. CDR3 nucleotides: TGTGCCAGCAGTTACTCGTTGAGGGGTTGGGACAGCTACACCTTC.

The table lists this clonotype with a few counts. The V call is TRBV11-2, the J call TRBJ2-3; D may be TRBD1 (5 bases). V lost 8 bases, J lost 2 bases, and 11 bases lay in between. The germline V gene encodes CDR1 SGHAT and CDR2 FQNNGV. There are 13 residues in the CDR3. The CDR3 spells CASADSLTDTQYF. CDR3 sequence (DNA): TGTGCCAGCGCCGACAGCCTCACAGATACGCAGTATTTT. Complete variable domain (other parts from reference TRBV11-2 and TRBJ2-3): EAGVAQSPRYKIIEKRQSVAFWCNPISGHATLYWYQQILGQGPKLLIQFQNNGVVDDSQLPKDRFSAERLKGVDSTLKIQPAKLEDSAVYLCASADSLTDTQYFGPGTRLTVL.

The V call is TRBV7-9, the J call TRBJ1-1; D might be TRBD1 (6 bases). The V and J ends lost 7 bases and 7 bases respectively, with 19 bases between them. CDR3 size: 14 residues. Germline V lookup: CDR1 SEHNR, CDR2 FQNEAQ (reference sequence). In DNA form, the CDR3 reads TGTGCCAGCATCCCCGAGGGGGTTCATCATGAAGCTTTCTTT. Its translation: CASIPEGVHHEAFF. The full variable domain, rest sourced from reference TRBV7-9 and TRBJ1-1, is DTGVSQNPRHKITKRGQNVTFRCDPISEHNRLYWYRQTLGQGPEFLTYFQNEAQLEKSRLLSDRFSAERPKGSFSTLEIQRTEQGDSAMYLCASIPEGVHHEAFFGQGTRLTVV.

This clonotype has at least ten counts. The V gene is TRBV7-9, the J gene TRBJ2-5; 9 nucleotides align to TRBD2. Germline assignment: CDR1 SEHNR and CDR2 FQNEAQ (reference sequence). This CDR3 contains 14 residues. The junction had 7 bases not matched to a gene; V was cut back by 6 bases and J by 5 bases. CDR3 in DNA: TGTGCCAGCAGTCGTGGTAGCGGGGGTGAGACCCAGTACTTC. It yields the protein CASSRGSGGETQYF.

The J gene is TRBJ2-1, the V gene TRBV20-1; 11 bases agree with TRBD2. V shed 1 base, J shed 4 bases, and the junction held 6 bases outside the gene matches. This CDR3 region has 16 residues. The V gene's germline CDR1 is DFQATT and CDR2 SNEGSKA (reference sequence). The CDR3 region has the DNA TGCAGTGCTAGAGGGTCACTAGCGGGGGAATACAATGAGCAGTTCTTC. Encoded protein: CSARGSLAGEYNEQFF.

This clonotype appeared a few times. The CDR3 spells CATDRADYGYTF. The DNA for the CDR3 is TGTGCTACAGATCGCGCCGACTATGGCTACACCTTC. This chain connects TRBV6-6 to TRBJ1-2; no reliable D call. The germline V gene has CDR1 MNHNY and CDR2 SVGAGI (reference sequence). This CDR3 has 12 residues.

This clonotype was seen more than once but under ten times. This rearrangement joins TRBV5-1 to TRBJ2-1; 9 positions match TRBD2. Germline values: CDR1 SGHRS, CDR2 YFSETQ. V was clipped by 4 bases and J by 0 bases; unmatched bases: 5. The CDR3 spans 16 residues. This CDR3 reads CASSISGGPSYNEQFF. CDR3 sequence (DNA): TGCGCCAGCAGCATTAGCGGGGGCCCCTCCTACAATGAGCAGTTCTTC.

The chain couples TRBV9 to TRBJ1-2; no clear D gene. CDR1 and CDR2 from the germline V gene are SGDLS and YYNGEE. Trimming removed 4 bases from V and 3 bases from J, with 13 bases in between. This CDR3 contains 14 residues. DNA for the CDR3: TGTGCCAGCAGCTCGCAATCCATTCACTATGGCTACACCTTC. It yields the protein CASSSQSIHYGYTF. Filled out from reference TRBV9 and TRBJ1-2, the complete variable domain reads DSGVTQTPKHLITATGQRVTLRCSPRSGDLSVYWYQQSLDQGLQFLIQYYNGEERAKGNILERFSAQQFPDLHSELNLSSLELGDSALYFCASSSQSIHYGYTFGSGTRLTVV.

Only a few counts were recorded for this clonotype. J is TRBJ2-1 and V is TRBV20-1; the match to TRBD2 covers 7 bases. The CDR3 spans 14 residues. Per germline, CDR1 DFQATT and CDR2 SNEGSKA (reference sequence). V dropped 3 bases and J dropped 2; count of bases not matched to a gene: 4. CDR3 sequence (DNA): TGCAGTGCTAGTCCCCGGGGGGCCTACAATGAGCAGTTCTTC. Amino acid sequence: CSASPRGAYNEQFF.

This chain uses TRBV5-6 with TRBJ1-2, with D perhaps matching TRBD1 (5 bases). The CDR3 extends over 13 amino acids. V shed 4 bases and J shed 4 bases, with 11 bases lying between them. Germline V gives CDR1 SGHDT, CDR2 YYEEEE. The CDR3 sequence is CASSRPGTYGYTF. DNA of the CDR3: TGTGCCAGCAGCCGACCCGGGACCTATGGCTACACCTTC.

This clonotype came up a few times. The chain uses TRBV7-3 and TRBJ2-2, with D possibly TRBD1 on 6 matching bases. The CDR3 is 15 amino acids. The germline gives CDR1 SGHTA, CDR2 FQGTGA. Trimming took 2 bases from V and 5 from J, leaving 12 bases between them. DNA of the CDR3: TGTGCCAGCAGCTTACAGGGGCAGGCTACCGGGGAGCTGTTTTTT. The encoded protein is CASSLQGQATGELFF.

The chain recombines TRBV11-1 with TRBJ2-7; TRBD1 matches at 8 bases. This CDR3 region has 14 residues. Trimming removed 5 bases from V and 1 base from J; junction bases left unmatched: 4. Germline CDR1 and CDR2: SGHAT and FQDESV (reference sequence). CDR3 in amino acids: CASSPRDRSYEQYV. CDR3 nucleotide sequence: TGTGCCAGCAGCCCGCGGGACAGGTCCTACGAGCAGTACGTC.

The chain carries TRBV5-6 and TRBJ1-2; tentatively, D is TRBD1 (5 bases). The V gene lost 3 bases and the J gene lost 8 bases, with 11 bases spanning the gap. CDR1 and CDR2 (germline): SGHDT, YYEEEE. The CDR3 totals 12 residues. CDR3 nucleotide sequence: TGTGCCAGCAGCTCGGGGCTGGGGGGCTACACCTTC. Amino acids: CASSSGLGGYTF.

The V call is TRBV5-1, the J call TRBJ1-2, with 10 bases fitting TRBD1. The CDR3 contains 15 residues. In germline, CDR1 is SGHRS, CDR2 YFSETQ. V shed 4 bases, J shed 3 bases, and the junction held 6 bases outside the gene matches. The chain's CDR3 is CASSEGQGRDYGYTF. CDR3 nucleotides: TGCGCCAGCAGCGAGGGACAGGGGCGAGACTATGGCTACACCTTC.

In this sample, this clonotype turned up a few times. The chain is built from TRBV10-3 and TRBJ2-7, with D uncertain. The germline gives CDR1 ENHRY, CDR2 SYGVKD. This CDR3 comprises 14 residues. The V and J ends lost 0 bases and 0 bases respectively, with 6 bases between them. The CDR3 spells CAISESGNSYEQYV. The CDR3 region has the DNA TGTGCCATCAGTGAGTCCGGCAACTCCTACGAGCAGTACGTC.

This clonotype came up many times. V is TRBV2 and J is TRBJ2-4; D might be TRBD1 (6 bases). The germline V gene has CDR1 SNHLY and CDR2 FYNNEI. The CDR3 is made up of 12 amino acids. V was cut by 6 bases and J by 6 bases, with 9 bases left in between. The CDR3 spells CASRDSLNIQYF. The CDR3, as DNA: TGTGCCAGCAGGGACAGTTTAAACATTCAGTACTTC.

This clonotype was seen a handful of times. The chain couples TRBV20-1 to TRBJ2-1, with D hard to call. Germline V gene sequence: CDR1 DFQATT, CDR2 SNEGSKA (reference sequence). The germline V and J ends were trimmed by 6 bases and 0 bases, with 18 bases remaining between them. The CDR3 runs 16 residues. As DNA, the CDR3 is TGCAGTGCGGCCGACATCGTGGTTAGCTCCTACAATGAGCAGTTCTTC. Translated: CSAADIVVSSYNEQFF.